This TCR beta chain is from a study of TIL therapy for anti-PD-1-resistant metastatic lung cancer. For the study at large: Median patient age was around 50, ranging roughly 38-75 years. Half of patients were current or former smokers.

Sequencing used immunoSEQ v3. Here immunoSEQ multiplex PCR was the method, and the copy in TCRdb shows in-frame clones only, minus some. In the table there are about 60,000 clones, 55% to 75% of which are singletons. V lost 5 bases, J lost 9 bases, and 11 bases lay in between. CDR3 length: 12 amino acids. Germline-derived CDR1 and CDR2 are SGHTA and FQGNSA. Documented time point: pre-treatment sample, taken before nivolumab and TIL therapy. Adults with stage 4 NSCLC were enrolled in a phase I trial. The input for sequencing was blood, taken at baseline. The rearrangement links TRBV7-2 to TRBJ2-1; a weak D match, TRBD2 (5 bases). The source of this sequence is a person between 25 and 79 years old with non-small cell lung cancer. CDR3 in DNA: TGTGCCAGCAGCCGTAATCGGGGTGAGCAGTTCTTC. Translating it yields CASSRNRGEQFF.